This T cell receptor beta chain was sequenced during a study of regulatory T cells in long-lasting Graves disease. This clonotype appeared a few times. Time point indicated: newly diagnosed GD, antithyroid drugs for less than 3 months. The TCR library used RNA extracted from PBMCs. It was by American Thyroid Association guidelines that Graves' disease was diagnosed. Arm-PCR of CDR3 regions with iRepertoire HTBI primers generated TCR beta libraries. MiXCR was run by TCRdb on the multiplex PCR reads, yielding one entry per CDR3 protein. The profile shows 500,000 to 700,000 distinct CDR3 sequences, 15% to 20% of them singletons. The germline V and J ends were trimmed by 7 bases and 4 bases, with 17 bases remaining between them. The germline gives CDR1 SQVTM, CDR2 ANQGSEA. CDR3 length: 14 residues. These data were also reused for a study on T cells in Graves' hyperthyroidism and ophthalmopathy. Turning to that study: Exclusion of patients followed from uncontrolled infection, other autoimmune disease, pregnancy or lactation.

Sample: peripheral blood mononuclear cells (PBMCs), taken at new diagnosis, from a patient treated with antithyroid drugs. The rearrangement links TRBV29-1 to TRBJ2-4; tentative D call: TRBD2 (6 bases). The receptor comes from a woman aged 30 to 39 with Graves disease. The CDR3 is CSGREGQEKNIQYF. The CDR3, as DNA: TGCAGCGGGAGGGAAGGGCAGGAAAAAAACATTCAGTACTTC.